This paragraph reports one T cell receptor beta chain. Profiled with immunoSEQ multiplex PCR; TCRdb holds only in-frame clones, not every one. The top ten clones hold roughly 0.9% of a sample with 50,000 to 75,000 clones, 82% of them seen once. Single viable CD3+CD4+CD8-CD45RO+ cells were sorted as the memory CD4+ T cells. The source of the sample is a study of memory CD4+ T cells and cytomegalovirus serostatus. The specimen sequenced was memory CD4+ T cells from blood. This sequence originates from an adult in good health and CMV-seronegative.

CDR3 coding DNA: TGTGCCTGGAGTCTCGGGTCCTCTGGAAACACCATATATTTT. It specifies CAWSLGSSGNTIYF. The rearrangement links TRBV30 to TRBJ1-3; D call uncertain. Trimming left V 2 bases short and J 0 bases short, with 8 bases between. Germline CDR1 and CDR2: GTSNPN and SVGIG (reference sequence). This CDR3 is built from 14 residues.